The present TCR beta chain was sequenced within a study of beta chain features in type 1 diabetes (dated by TCRdb to 2016 to 2019). Notes on the research overall: Mean age, gender distribution, total cell number and subset yield were not different between patients and healthy donors. In the study, recently diagnosed type 1 diabetes patients and matched healthy donors were compared on the TCRB repertoires of their sorted circulating CD4+ T cell subsets. A total of about 100,000,000 sorted cells were examined across all samples, and RNA yield correlated strongly with the number of cells per subset. Whereas all 30 or so donors provided naive and central memory subsets, regulatory and stem cell-like memory subsets were isolated from just 8 patients and roughly 8 healthy donors.

This clone was seen only a few times. It has no known antigen specificity. Base qualities are not recorded, but no much larger clone differs from it by a single base. The entire isolated RNA was reverse transcribed using the High Capacity cDNA Reverse Transcription Kit, and thus expressed TCRB transcripts were sequenced. Deep immunoSEQ sequencing was applied to naive, central memory and regulatory T cell samples, giving an average of about 3.6 million total reads per sample. Sorted cells were lysed in RLT buffer, and RNA was extracted using DNase-treated RNeasy Micro or Mini kits according to cell number. To prevent cross-contamination, each cell subset was processed individually, whereas patient and healthy donor samples were processed jointly. The immunoSEQ multiplex PCR was used to amplify TCRB sequences from cDNA, yielding 87-bp fragments that span the CDR3 region. The amplicons were sequenced using the Illumina HiSeq platform. From the authors' description of their analysis: Synthetic template baselines were used to correct PCR bias computationally, reads within Hamming distance 2 were collapsed, and singletons that could not be merged were discarded. By aligning reads against IMGT, V, D and J genes, CDR3 length, and insertions or deletions at six rearrangement sites were assigned. Within each subset, clonotype counts were normalized to sorted cell number, after which true diversity and Gini coefficients were computed with the tcR R package. The overlap coefficient, calculated on TCRB nucleotide sequences, was used to quantify repertoire sharing. What TCRdb holds here is the immuneACCESS table cut down to in-frame rearrangements. Part of the clones is not present; checked against another copy, under half of the missing clones reflect an unresolved V gene, and the others are unexplained. V, J and clone size are taken as reported in that table, and D and trimming were inferred from the DNA itself. For this sample there are 150,000 or so clones; 7.5% to 9.5% appear just once. Approximately 2.2% of the sample lies in the top ten.

The paper as a whole reports these results and caveats: Because cDNA was sequenced instead of genomic DNA, activated cells with high expression could be over-represented, although the groups did not differ in activation or CD3 levels. Shorter templates might be favored by PCR, yet because patient and control samples were amplified and corrected together, any such skew would affect both groups equally. Only small numbers of individuals were included in the HLA sub-analyses, which left unresolved whether HLA type had any influence on TCRB rearrangement. In all four CD4+ subsets, TCRB CDR3 length was moderately but significantly shorter in type 1 diabetes patients. Naive, central memory and regulatory TCRB repertoires appeared more similar among patients than among healthy donors. Fewer insertions and more nucleotide deletions at VDJ recombination sites were observed in patients with type 1 diabetes, implying thymic rearrangement abnormalities.

V has 4 bases trimmed and J has 2 bases trimmed; junction bases matching no gene number 16. CDR1 and CDR2 were assigned from the germline V gene as LGHNA and YNFKEQ. Including cysteine and phenylalanine, the CDR3 has 18 amino acids. CDR3 DNA only is kept here, 54 bases in frame from base 1. A single peripheral blood draw of around 120 mL on average was collected from each donor into heparinised tubes. A BD FACSAria II and a panel including CD45RO, CCR7, CD25, CD127, CD95 and CD27 were used to sort naive, central memory, regulatory and stem cell-like memory CD4+ T cells. All sorted populations exceeded 95% purity. PBMCs were isolated immediately by Lymphoprep density gradient centrifugation and stained directly without culture. To minimize batch effects, samples were stained and sorted in pairs, one healthy donor with one patient per experiment.

The sample comprised central memory CD4+ T cells from blood. This TCR was recovered from a woman aged 18 to 35 in good health. The chain employs TRBV4-2 and TRBJ2-5, and 7 junction bases match TRBD2. In nucleotides, the sequence is TGTGCCAGCAGCCTCGGTTCGTCGGGAGGCCCAAAACAAGAGACCCAGTACTTC. It codes for CASSLGSSGGPKQETQYF.